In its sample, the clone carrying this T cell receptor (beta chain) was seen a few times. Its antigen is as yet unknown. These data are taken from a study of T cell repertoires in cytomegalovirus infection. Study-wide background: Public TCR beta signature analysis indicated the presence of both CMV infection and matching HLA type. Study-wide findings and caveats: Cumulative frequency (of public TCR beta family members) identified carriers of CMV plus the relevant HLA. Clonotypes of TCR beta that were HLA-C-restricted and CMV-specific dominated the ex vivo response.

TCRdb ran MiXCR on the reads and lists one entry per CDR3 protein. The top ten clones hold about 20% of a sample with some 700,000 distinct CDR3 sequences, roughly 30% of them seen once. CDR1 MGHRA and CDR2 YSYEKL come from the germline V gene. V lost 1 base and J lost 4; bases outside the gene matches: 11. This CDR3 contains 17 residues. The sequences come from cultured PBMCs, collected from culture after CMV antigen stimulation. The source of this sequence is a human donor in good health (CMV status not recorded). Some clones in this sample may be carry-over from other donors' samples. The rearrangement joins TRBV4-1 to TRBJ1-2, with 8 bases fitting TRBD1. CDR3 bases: TGCGCCAGCAGCCAAGTTTTTCGGACAGGGATAAGCTATGGCTACACCTTC. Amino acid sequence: CASSQVFRTGISYGYTF.